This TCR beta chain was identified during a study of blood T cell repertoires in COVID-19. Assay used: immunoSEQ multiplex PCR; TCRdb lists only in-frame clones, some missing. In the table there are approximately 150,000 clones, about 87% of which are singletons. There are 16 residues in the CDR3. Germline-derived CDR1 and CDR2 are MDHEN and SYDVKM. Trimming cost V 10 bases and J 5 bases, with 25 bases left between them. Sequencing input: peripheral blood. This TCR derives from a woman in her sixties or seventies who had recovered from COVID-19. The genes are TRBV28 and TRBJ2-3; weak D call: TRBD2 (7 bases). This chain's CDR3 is CAIGGTDHRVGDTQYF. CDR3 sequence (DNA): TGTGCCATCGGGGGGACGGACCACAGGGTTGGAGATACGCAGTATTTT.